The 18 T cell receptor beta chains presented below share a single source sample, sequenced in a study of T-cell memory formation after mild COVID-19. TCRdb fed the 5' RACE reads into MiXCR, producing one record per CDR3 protein. The sample consists of roughly 350,000 distinct CDR3 sequences, roughly 21% of them appearing once. Material: PBMCs or a T cell subset sorted from them (not recorded which). These receptors came from an adult woman who had mild COVID-19 (a few samples of this study predate the infection). Cell type and time point are not known.

The chain combines TRBV7-8 with TRBJ2-3, with TRBD2 matching 10 bases. V lost 4 bases, J lost 0 bases, and 7 bases stayed unmatched. CDR1 is SGHVS, CDR2 FQNEAQ, per germline. The CDR3 length is 17 residues. The CDR3 coding sequence is TGTGCCAGCAGCTGGGTAGCGGGAGGACAGAGCACAGATACGCAGTATTTT. Translated, it gives CASSWVAGGQSTDTQYF. Drawing the rest from reference TRBV7-8 and TRBJ2-3, the complete variable domain is GAGVSQSPRYKVAKRGQDVALRCDPISGHVSLFWYQQALGQGPEFLTYFQNEAQLDKSGLPSDRFFAERPEGSVSTLKIQRTQQEDSAVYLCASSWVAGGQSTDTQYFGPGTRLTVL.

This clonotype was detected a few times. The chain links TRBV12-3 or TRBV12-4 to TRBJ2-5; D is unclear. The CDR3 runs 13 residues. Trimming took off 7 bases at V and 3 bases at J, with 12 bases between the two ends. CDR3 in DNA: TGTGCCAGCACTCCATTCAGGAAAGAGACCCAGTACTTC. Amino acid sequence: CASTPFRKETQYF.

This chain joins TRBV30 and TRBJ2-2; 8 nucleotides agree with TRBD2. The CDR3 runs 16 residues. The junction had 10 bases not matched to a gene; V was cut back by 4 bases and J by 3 bases. The germline V gene has CDR1 GTSNPN and CDR2 SVGIG (reference sequence). The CDR3 protein is CAWKKRGGRYTGELFF. In nucleotides, the CDR3 is TGTGCCTGGAAGAAACGGGGGGGCCGGTACACCGGGGAGCTGTTTTTT.

The V gene is TRBV5-1, the J gene TRBJ1-1; D is ambiguous. CDR1 is SGHRS, CDR2 YFSETQ, per germline. The CDR3 covers 16 residues. Trimming shortened V by 0 bases and J by 2 bases, and 14 bases separated the two germline ends. The CDR3 spells CASSLASSVVNTEAFF. CDR3 nucleotides: TGCGCCAGCAGCTTGGCCAGTAGCGTGGTAAACACTGAAGCTTTCTTT.

The chain uses TRBV5-1 and TRBJ2-1; TRBD1 matches at 7 bases. The CDR3 covers 15 residues. After removal of 3 bases from V and 5 bases from J, the junction contained 8 bases not matched to a gene. The germline gives CDR1 SGHRS, CDR2 YFSETQ. In DNA, the CDR3 is TGCGCCAGCAGCTGGAGAGACAGGGAAAACAATGAGCAGTTCTTC. The encoded protein is CASSWRDRENNEQFF.

The V and J genes are TRBV6-5 and TRBJ2-3, with D possibly TRBD1 on 5 matching bases. V lost 2 bases and J lost 8, with 17 bases in between. This CDR3 comprises 15 residues. Germline CDR1 and CDR2: MNHEY and SVGAGI. The CDR3 nucleotides read TGTGCCAGCAGTTACGGCAGGGCCCGGGCCGGTACGCAGTATTTT. It translates to CASSYGRARAGTQYF.

This clonotype was recorded many times. The chain employs TRBV10-3 and TRBJ2-3; 10 bases fit TRBD2. Germline CDR1 ENHRY, CDR2 SYGVKD. The CDR3 contains 14 residues. V dropped 5 bases and J dropped 4; count of bases not matched to a gene: 3. The CDR3 bases are TGTGCCATCAGTAGCGGGGGGGCCCCAGATACGCAGTATTTT. Residues: CAISSGGAPDTQYF.

This clonotype was seen more than once but under ten times. J is TRBJ2-7 and V is TRBV9; 8 bases line up with TRBD2. The junction had 15 bases not matched to a gene; V was cut back by 0 bases and J by 7 bases. In germline, CDR1 is SGDLS, CDR2 YYNGEE. The CDR3 consists of 17 residues. CDR3 nucleotide sequence: TGTGCCAGCAGCGTAGGCTCGTGGGCTAGCGGGTCTGAGGAGCAGTACTTC. Amino acids: CASSVGSWASGSEEQYF.

The rearrangement uses TRBV5-1 and TRBJ2-2; D gene unclear. CDR1 is SGHRS, CDR2 YFSETQ, per germline. This CDR3 comprises 14 residues. The germline V and J ends were trimmed by 5 bases and 3 bases, with 11 bases remaining between them. CDR3 DNA sequence: TGCGCCAGCAGGCTCCCGCCGGACACCGGGGAGCTGTTTTTT. It specifies CASRLPPDTGELFF.

This clonotype has only a few counts. The chain joins TRBV12-3 or TRBV12-4 to TRBJ1-2; weak D call: TRBD1 (5 bases). V lost 8 bases and J 2 bases, leaving 15 bases between the germline ends. The CDR3 is 14 amino acids. The CDR3 DNA reads as TGTGCCAGCTGGTTATCAGGGCGAAACTATGGCTACACCTTC. It yields the protein CASWLSGRNYGYTF.

In its sample, this clonotype was seen a few times. This chain links TRBV4-1 with TRBJ1-1, with 7 bases aligning to TRBD1. The J segment lost 1 base and the V segment lost 2 bases, leaving 7 bases of the junction unmatched. Germline-derived CDR1 and CDR2 are MGHRA and YSYEKL. CDR3 length: 16 amino acids. The CDR3 spells CASSQTGTVQNTEAFF. The CDR3 nucleotides read TGCGCCAGCAGCCAAACCGGGACAGTTCAGAACACTGAAGCTTTCTTT.

This clonotype is a singleton in its sample. The J gene is TRBJ1-5, the V gene TRBV27; D unresolved. This CDR3 is built from 13 residues. Per germline, CDR1 MNHEY and CDR2 SMNVEV (reference sequence). The V end lost 3 bases, the J end lost 6 bases, and 9 bases lay between the germline ends. In DNA form, the CDR3 reads TGTGCCAGCAGTTTTAGATTGGGTCAGCCCCAGCATTTT. Encoded protein: CASSFRLGQPQHF.

The chain joins TRBV24-1 to TRBJ2-5; D remains unclear. V lost 1 base to trimming and J lost 4 bases, with 9 bases between them. Germline values: CDR1 KGHDR, CDR2 SFDVKD. This CDR3 spans 14 amino acids. Written as DNA, the CDR3 is TGTGCCACCAGTGATTTAGGGAAAAGAGAGACCCAGTACTTC. Translating gives CATSDLGKRETQYF.

This clonotype was recorded many times. The chain joins TRBV5-1 to TRBJ2-1; no definite D call. The CDR3 consists of 14 residues. CDR1 is SGHRS, CDR2 YFSETQ, per germline. Trimming left V 5 bases short and J 4 bases short, with 13 bases between. CDR3 sequence: CASRMAETYNEQFF. CDR3 nucleotide sequence: TGCGCCAGCAGAATGGCTGAAACATACAATGAGCAGTTCTTC.

The chain has TRBV11-3 and TRBJ1-1, with a weak D call TRBD1 (5 bases). V lost 2 bases and J 1 base, leaving 11 bases between the germline ends. CDR1 is SGHNT and CDR2 is YENEEA in the germline V gene. The CDR3 totals 15 residues. In DNA, the CDR3 is TGTGCCAGCAGCTTATCGGGGGAGCGGAACACTGAAGCTTTCTTT. The encoded protein is CASSLSGERNTEAFF. The whole variable domain, filled in from reference TRBV11-3 and TRBJ1-1, reads EAGVVQSPRYKIIEKKQPVAFWCNPISGHNTLYWYLQNLGQGPELLIRYENEEAVDDSQLPKDRFSAERLKGVDSTLKIQPAELGDSAVYLCASSLSGERNTEAFFGQGTRLTVV.

This clonotype was detected only a few times. The J gene is TRBJ1-5, the V gene TRBV3-1, with a tentative D call TRBD1 (5 bases). In germline, CDR1 is LGHDT, CDR2 YNNKEL (reference sequence). The CDR3 loop spans 14 amino acids. Trimming shortened V by 6 bases and J by 4 bases, and 13 bases separated the two germline ends. For the CDR3, the DNA is TGTGCCAGCAGTCTCAGGGCTGGAAATCAGCCCCAGCATTTT. Protein sequence: CASSLRAGNQPQHF.

The chain recombines TRBV5-1 with TRBJ2-3, with D tentatively TRBD1 or TRBD2 (5 bases each). CDR1 and CDR2 (germline): SGHRS, YFSETQ. The CDR3 runs 16 residues. V gave up 0 bases and J gave up 4 bases, with 15 bases separating them. CDR3 residues: CASSLVEGLEADTQYF. The CDR3 bases are TGCGCCAGCAGCTTGGTTGAGGGGCTAGAAGCAGATACGCAGTATTTT. Full variable domain (remainder filled in from reference TRBV5-1 and TRBJ2-3): KAGVTQTPRYLIKTRGQQVTLSCSPISGHRSVSWYQQTPGQGLQFLFEYFSETQRNKGNFPGRFSGRQFSNSRSEMNVSTLELGDSALYLCASSLVEGLEADTQYFGPGTRLTVL.

V usage is TRBV7-3 and J usage is TRBJ2-3, with 7 bases lining up with TRBD1. This CDR3 spans 17 amino acids. After removal of 5 bases from V and 0 bases from J, the junction contained 11 bases not matched to a gene. Germline lookup yields CDR1 SGHTA and CDR2 FQGTGA. CDR3 nucleotides: TGTGCCAGCAGCCCATCCACAGGGGCGATAAGCACAGATACGCAGTATTTT. The encoded protein is CASSPSTGAISTDTQYF. Based on the CDR3 plus reference TRBV7-3 and TRBJ2-3, the full variable domain is GAGVSQTPSNKVTEKGKYVELRCDPISGHTALYWYRQSLGQGPEFLIYFQGTGAADDSGLPNDRFFAVRPEGSVSTLKIQRTERGDSAVYLCASSPSTGAISTDTQYFGPGTRLTVL.